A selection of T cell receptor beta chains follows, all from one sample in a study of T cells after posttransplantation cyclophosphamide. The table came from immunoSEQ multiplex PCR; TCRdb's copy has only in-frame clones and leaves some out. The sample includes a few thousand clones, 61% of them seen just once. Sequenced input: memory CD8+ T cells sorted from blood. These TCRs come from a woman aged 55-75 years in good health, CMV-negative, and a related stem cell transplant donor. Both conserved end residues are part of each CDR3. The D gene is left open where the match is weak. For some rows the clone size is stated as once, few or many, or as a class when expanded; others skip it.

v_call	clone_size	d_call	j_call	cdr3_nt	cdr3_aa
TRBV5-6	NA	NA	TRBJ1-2	TGTGCCAGCACCCGCGACTGGACGGGGGGCTACACCTTC	CASTRDWTGGYTF
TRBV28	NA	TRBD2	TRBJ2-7	TGTGCCAGCAGTTCCCCGACTAGCGGGAGGGCCTACGAGCAGTACTTC	CASSSPTSGRAYEQYF
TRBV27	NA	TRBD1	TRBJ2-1	TGTGCCAGCAGTGCCGGGACAGGGGGCTACAATGAGCAGTTCTTC	CASSAGTGGYNEQFF
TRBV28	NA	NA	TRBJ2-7	NA	CASSLFGAGTGGYEQYF
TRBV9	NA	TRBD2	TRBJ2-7	TGTGCCAGCAGCCCTGGGACTAGCGGCATCTACGAGCAGTACTTC	CASSPGTSGIYEQYF
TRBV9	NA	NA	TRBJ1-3	TGTGCCAGCAGCGTAGCCTACATTTCGTGGGGCGACGCTGGAAACACCATATATTTT	CASSVAYISWGDAGNTIYF
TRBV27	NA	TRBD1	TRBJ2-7	TGTGCCACCAGAACCGGGACAGGGCAAGACGAGCAGTACTTC	CATRTGTGQDEQYF
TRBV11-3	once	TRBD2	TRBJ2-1	TGTGCCAGCAGCTTAGGGCTAGCGGGATTAAATGAGCAGTTCTTC	CASSLGLAGLNEQFF
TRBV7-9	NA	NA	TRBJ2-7	TGTGCCAGCCTAAGCTCCTACGAGCAGTACTTC	CASLSSYEQYF
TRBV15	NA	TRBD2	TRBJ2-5	TGTGCCACCAGCAGACCACCCCAGGCTAGCGGAGAGACCCAGTACTTC	CATSRPPQASGETQYF
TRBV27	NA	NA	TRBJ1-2	TGTGCCAGCTTCCTAAGGGGATCCGGCTACACCTTC	CASFLRGSGYTF
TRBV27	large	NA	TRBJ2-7	TGTGCCAGCAGTTTAGGGGGCCCAGGGGAGCAGTACTTC	CASSLGGPGEQYF
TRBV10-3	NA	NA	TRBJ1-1	TGTGCCATCAGTACTCCTTCCCAGGGTTCTGAAGCTTTCTTT	CAISTPSQGSEAFF
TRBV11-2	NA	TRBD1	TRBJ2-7	TGTGCCAGCAGCGTCGTCAGGGGGAACTACGAGCAGTACTTC	CASSVVRGNYEQYF
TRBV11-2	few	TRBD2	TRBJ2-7	TGTGCCAGCAGCCTCACGAGGACTAGCGGGATGTCCTACGAGCAGTACTTC	CASSLTRTSGMSYEQYF
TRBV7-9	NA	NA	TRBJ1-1	TGTGCCAGCACCTACTCTAGCGCTGAAGCTTTCTTT	CASTYSSAEAFF
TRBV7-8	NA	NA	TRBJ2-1	TGTGCCAGCAGCTTAGGCCTAGGGGGTAATGAGCAGTTCTTC	CASSLGLGGNEQFF
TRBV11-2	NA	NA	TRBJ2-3	TGTGCCAGCAGCTTAGGAGGGCGCCCAGCCACAGATACGCAGTATTTT	CASSLGGRPATDTQYF
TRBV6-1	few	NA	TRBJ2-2	TGTGCCAGCAGTGAATGGGCAGGGCGCACCGGGGAGCTGTTTTTT	CASSEWAGRTGELFF
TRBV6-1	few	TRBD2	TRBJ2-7	TGTGCCAGCAGTGAAGCGCTACTGGGGAGGGCCCTCGAGCAGTACTTC	CASSEALLGRALEQYF
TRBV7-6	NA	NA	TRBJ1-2	TGTGCCAGCAGCTTAGTCCTGGGGAGCGACTATGGCTACACCTTC	CASSLVLGSDYGYTF
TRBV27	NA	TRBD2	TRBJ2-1	TGTGCCAGCCAGCTAGCGGGGCCCAATGAGCAGTTCTTC	CASQLAGPNEQFF
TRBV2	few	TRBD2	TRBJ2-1	TGTGCCGACGGACTAGGCCCCTACAATGAGCAGTTCTTC	CADGLGPYNEQFF
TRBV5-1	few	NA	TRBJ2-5	TGCGCCAGCAGCTTGGGACAGCCTAATACCCAAGAGACCCAGTACTTC	CASSLGQPNTQETQYF
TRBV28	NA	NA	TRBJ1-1	TGTGCCAGCAGTTCCCGGGGGGGTACGACTGAAGCTTTCTTT	CASSSRGGTTEAFF
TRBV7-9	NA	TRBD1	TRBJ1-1	TGTGCCAGCAGCAACCGGGACAGGGGTGCCGGTGAAGCTTTCTTT	CASSNRDRGAGEAFF
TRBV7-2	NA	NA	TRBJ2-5	TGTGCCAGCAGCTTAGACGGGGAGACCCAGTACTTC	CASSLDGETQYF
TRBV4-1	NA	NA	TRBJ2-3	TGCGCCAGCAGCCAAGGCCCCGGTAATACGCAGTATTTT	CASSQGPGNTQYF
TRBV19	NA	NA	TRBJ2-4	TGTGCCAGTAGTTCCCCAACAATGAGGGCCAAAAACATTCAGTACTTC	CASSSPTMRAKNIQYF
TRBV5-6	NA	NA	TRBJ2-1	TGTGCCAGCAGCTTGGCTAGCAGCTCCTACAATGAGCAGTTCTTC	CASSLASSSYNEQFF
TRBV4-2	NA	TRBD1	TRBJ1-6	TGTGCCAGCAGCCAAGAAACAGGGGATTCACCCCTCCACTTT	CASSQETGDSPLHF
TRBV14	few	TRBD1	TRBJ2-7	TGTGCCAGCAGCCACGACAGGGTGTCCTTTTACGAGCAGTACTTC	CASSHDRVSFYEQYF
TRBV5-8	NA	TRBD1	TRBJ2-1	TGTGCCAGCAGCTTGGTCGGGACAGGCTATGAGCAGTTCTTC	CASSLVGTGYEQFF
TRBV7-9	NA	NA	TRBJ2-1	TGTGCCAGCAGCTTAGTATCCTACCCTCAGCAGTTCTTC	CASSLVSYPQQFF
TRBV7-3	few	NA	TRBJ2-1	TGTGCCAGCAGCTTAGGAGGCATCAATGAGCAGTTCTTC	CASSLGGINEQFF
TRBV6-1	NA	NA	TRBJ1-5	TGTGCCAGCAGGGGCGGGACGGGTAGCAATCAGCCCCAGCATTTT	CASRGGTGSNQPQHF
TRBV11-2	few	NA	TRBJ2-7	TGTGCCAGCAGCTTAGTTGGAGCCGAGCAGTACTTC	CASSLVGAEQYF
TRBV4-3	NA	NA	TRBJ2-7	TGCGCCAGCAGCCAAGATCTCGGGGTGGCTCTCTACGAGCAGTACTTC	CASSQDLGVALYEQYF
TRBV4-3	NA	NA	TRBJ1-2	TGCGCCAGCAGCCAAGCCCGGGACACCTACTATGGCTACACCTTC	CASSQARDTYYGYTF
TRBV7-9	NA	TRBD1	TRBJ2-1	TGTGCCAGCAGCCCTCCCGGGACAGGGTGGAATGAGCAGTTCTTC	CASSPPGTGWNEQFF
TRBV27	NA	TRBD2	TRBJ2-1	TGTGCCAGCAGTTCCCCGAGCGGGAGGGCCTATGAGCAGTTCTTC	CASSSPSGRAYEQFF
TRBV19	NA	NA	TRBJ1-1	TGTGCCAGTGGACTGGGGGCGTGGACTGAAGCTTTCTTT	CASGLGAWTEAFF
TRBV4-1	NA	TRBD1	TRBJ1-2	TGCGCCAGCAGACGTACCGGGACAGGGCATGGCTACACCTTC	CASRRTGTGHGYTF